Below, 14 T cell receptor beta chains from the same sample are listed, as sequenced in a study of regulatory T cells in long-lasting Graves disease. Time point in this sample: newly diagnosed GD, antithyroid drugs for less than 3 months. Scientists built the TCR library using RNA that was extracted from PBMCs. TCR beta libraries were built with iRepertoire HTBI primers and Arm-PCR of CDR3 regions. From the multiplex PCR reads, TCRdb called clonotypes with MiXCR, one entry per CDR3 protein. The sample lists roughly 360,000 distinct CDR3 sequences, over 9.5% occurring once. These data were also filed under a second study, of T cells in Graves' hyperthyroidism and ophthalmopathy.

The sample consisted of peripheral blood mononuclear cells (PBMCs), taken at new diagnosis, from a patient treated with antithyroid drugs. The receptors come from a woman aged 18-29 years with Graves disease.

This clonotype was detected many times. The V and J genes are TRBV18 and TRBJ2-7; 7 positions agree with TRBD1. The length of the CDR3 is 14 residues. Germline V gives CDR1 KGHSH, CDR2 LQKENI. The trim removed 3 bases at V and 5 bases at J, leaving 7 bases unmatched. In DNA form, the CDR3 reads TGTGCCAGCTCACCCAAGGACAGGATCCACGAGCAGTACTTC. The encoded protein is CASSPKDRIHEQYF.

This clonotype was seen ten or more times. The V gene is TRBV7-9, the J gene TRBJ2-7; 7 bases line up with TRBD1. Looked up from germline, CDR1 is SEHNR and CDR2 is FQNEAQ (reference sequence). The CDR3 covers 15 residues. V shed 4 bases and J 4 bases; nucleotides not matched to a gene: 10. CDR3 region: CASSSPMTGLYEQYF. In nucleotides, the CDR3 is TGTGCCAGCAGCTCCCCGATGACAGGGCTATACGAGCAGTACTTC.

In this sample, this clonotype turned up many times. The genes are TRBV6-1 and TRBJ2-7; D tentatively reads TRBD1 or TRBD2 (5 bases each). The germline V gene has CDR1 MNHNS and CDR2 SASEGT. CDR3 length: 15 residues. V shed 10 bases and J shed 9 bases, with 28 bases lying between them. In nucleotides, the CDR3 is TGTGCCACCTCGGGCTTGGCCGGGTTCAAGAGGGGGCAGTACTTC. It yields the protein CATSGLAGFKRGQYF.

There are many counts of this clonotype. V and J are TRBV11-2 and TRBJ2-6; the D gene is possibly TRBD2 (6 bases). The CDR3 totals 16 residues. V was clipped by 1 base and J by 4 bases, with 11 bases between them. Germline V gives CDR1 SGHAT, CDR2 FQNNGV. The CDR3 is CASSLVGGRGANVLTF. In nucleotides, the CDR3 is TGTGCCAGCAGCTTAGTGGGAGGCCGAGGGGCCAACGTCCTGACTTTC.

This clonotype occurred many times. The chain is built from TRBV28 and TRBJ1-6, with 8 bases identical to TRBD1. Germline V CDR1 and CDR2: MDHEN, SYDVKM. This CDR3 comprises 17 residues. Trimming at V came to 6 bases and at J to 3 bases, leaving 10 bases not matched to a gene. The CDR3 DNA reads TGTGCCAGCAGCATTCCACCCGGACAGGGCTATAATTCACCCCTCCACTTT. Protein sequence: CASSIPPGQGYNSPLHF. Full variable domain (remainder filled in from reference TRBV28 and TRBJ1-6): DVKVTQSSRYLVKRTGEKVFLECVQDMDHENMFWYRQDPGLGLRLIYFSYDVKMKEKGDIPEGYSVSREKKERFSLILESASTNQTSMYLCASSIPPGQGYNSPLHFGNGTRLTVT.

There are many counts of this clonotype. This sequence joins TRBV3-1 and TRBJ1-3; D perhaps matches TRBD1 (5 bases). There are 15 residues in the CDR3. V lost 3 bases to trimming and J lost 0 bases, with 9 bases between them. The germline V gene has CDR1 LGHDT and CDR2 YNNKEL (reference sequence). The chain's CDR3 is CASSQGPISGNTIYF. CDR3 DNA sequence: TGTGCCAGCAGCCAGGGACCCATCTCTGGAAACACCATATATTTT.

This clonotype was recorded at least ten times. The chain has TRBV6-2 or TRBV6-3 and TRBJ1-1; D possibly corresponds to TRBD1 (5 bases). Germline V gene data show CDR1 as MNHEY and CDR2 as SVGEGT. V lost 6 bases to trimming and J lost 4 bases, with 21 bases between them. The CDR3 extends over 16 amino acids. The CDR3 is CASRRRDPPSGTEAFF. CDR3 DNA sequence: TGTGCCAGCAGGCGCCGGGACCCCCCAAGCGGCACTGAAGCTTTCTTT.

This chain connects TRBV2 to TRBJ2-3, with D maybe TRBD1 (6 bases). CDR1 SNHLY and CDR2 FYNNEI come from the germline V gene. V lost 8 bases and J 2 bases, leaving 17 bases between the germline ends. This CDR3 region has 15 residues. The CDR3 is CASSPGRGHTDTQYF. CDR3 coding DNA: TGTGCCAGCTCCCCCGGCCGGGGACACACAGATACGCAGTATTTT.

This clonotype was counted ten times or more. This chain connects TRBV29-1 to TRBJ2-1; 11 bases match TRBD2. J was trimmed by 8 bases and V by 4 bases; bases with no gene match: 7. The CDR3 contains 14 residues. Looked up from germline, CDR1 is SQVTM and CDR2 is ANQGSEA. The CDR3 sequence is CSVAPGLAVYEQFF. As DNA, the CDR3 is TGCAGCGTTGCTCCGGGACTAGCGGTTTATGAGCAGTTCTTC.

This clonotype was seen at least ten times. V is TRBV13 and J is TRBJ1-5; D uncertain. Germline assignment: CDR1 PRHDT and CDR2 FYEKMQ (reference sequence). The CDR3 spans 15 residues. The V gene lost 8 bases and the J gene lost 0 bases, with 14 bases spanning the gap. CDR3 in amino acids: CASGKGGYSNQPQHF. CDR3 bases: TGTGCCAGCGGGAAAGGTGGATATAGCAATCAGCCCCAGCATTTT.

For this clonotype: This clone may be a read error of a much larger clone one base away. The gene calls are TRBV7-7 and TRBJ2-5, with TRBD2 as a possible D gene (6 bases). The CDR3 has 15 amino acids. CDR1 and CDR2 from the germline V gene are SSHAT and FNYEAQ (reference sequence). For the CDR3, the DNA is TGTGCTAGCAGCTTAGCGCTGGGAGGAGGAGAGACCCAGTACTTC. It translates to CASSLALGGGETQYF.

The chain has TRBV24-1 and TRBJ2-5; possibly TRBD1 for D (5 bases). V was trimmed by 4 bases and J by 2 bases, leaving 13 bases between them. This CDR3 comprises 15 residues. The germline V gene has CDR1 KGHDR and CDR2 SFDVKD. This chain's CDR3 is CATSDQDSGQETQYF. The CDR3 nucleotides are TGTGCCACCAGTGACCAAGACAGTGGGCAAGAGACCCAGTACTTC.

There are many counts of this clonotype. V usage is TRBV2 and J usage is TRBJ1-2, with a possible D match to TRBD1 (5 bases). V was pared by 6 bases and J by 7 bases, with 21 bases between. Germline V gene sequence: CDR1 SNHLY, CDR2 FYNNEI. The CDR3 has 15 residues. The DNA of the CDR3 is TGTGCCAGCAGCAAATTCCCGGGACTGACGGGTGGCTACACCTTC. This translates into CASSKFPGLTGGYTF.

This clonotype occurred many times. The chain has TRBV7-2 and TRBJ2-6, with D perhaps matching TRBD1 or TRBD2 (5 bases each). Germline CDR1 SGHTA, CDR2 FQGNSA. V lost 1 base, J lost 4 bases, and 14 bases lay in between. The CDR3 is 17 amino acids. This CDR3 is CASSLGLGGRGANVLTF. The CDR3 DNA is TGTGCCAGCAGCTTAGGGCTTGGGGGAAGAGGGGCCAACGTCCTGACTTTC.